This TCR beta chain came from a study of CD8 T cells in ankylosing spondylitis. Study-wide results and caveats: Reports say disease-linked clones showed up significantly more in matched ankylosing spondylitis synovial fluid. The study identified a TCR beta motif of several highly homologous variants that appeared characteristic of ankylosing spondylitis blood.

TCRdb re-called the 5' RACE reads through MiXCR, storing one row per CDR3 protein. The table has more than 150,000 distinct CDR3 sequences, approximately 18% seen once. This clonotype was seen many times. Its specificity is not known. The germline V and J ends were trimmed by 3 bases and 5 bases, with 4 bases remaining between them. The CDR3 loop spans 12 amino acids. Germline values: CDR1 KGHDR, CDR2 SFDVKD. The receptor comes from a male donor under 30 with ankylosing spondylitis or in good health (not recorded which). The source material was blood, either unsorted or a sorted T cell fraction (not recorded which). V gene TRBV24-1 combines with J gene TRBJ2-1; D not resolved. The CDR3 region has the DNA TGTGCCACCAGTGATCCAGACAATGAGCAGTTCTTC. It translates to CATSDPDNEQFF.